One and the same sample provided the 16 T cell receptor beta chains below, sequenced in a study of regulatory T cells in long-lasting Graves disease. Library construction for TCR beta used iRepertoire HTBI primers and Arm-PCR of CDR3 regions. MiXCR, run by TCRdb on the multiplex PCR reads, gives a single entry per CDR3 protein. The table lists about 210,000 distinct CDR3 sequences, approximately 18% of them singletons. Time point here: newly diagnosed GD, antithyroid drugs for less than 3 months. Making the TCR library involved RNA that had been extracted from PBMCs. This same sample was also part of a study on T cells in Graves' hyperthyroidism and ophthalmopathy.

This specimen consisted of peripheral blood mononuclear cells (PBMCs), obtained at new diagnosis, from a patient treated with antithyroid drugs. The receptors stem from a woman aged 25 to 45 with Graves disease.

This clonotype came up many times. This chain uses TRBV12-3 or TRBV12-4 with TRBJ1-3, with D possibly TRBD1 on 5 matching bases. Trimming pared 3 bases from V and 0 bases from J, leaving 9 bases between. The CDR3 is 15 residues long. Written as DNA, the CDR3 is TGTGCCAGCAGTTTGGTCAGGGACTCTGGAAACACCATATATTTT. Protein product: CASSLVRDSGNTIYF.

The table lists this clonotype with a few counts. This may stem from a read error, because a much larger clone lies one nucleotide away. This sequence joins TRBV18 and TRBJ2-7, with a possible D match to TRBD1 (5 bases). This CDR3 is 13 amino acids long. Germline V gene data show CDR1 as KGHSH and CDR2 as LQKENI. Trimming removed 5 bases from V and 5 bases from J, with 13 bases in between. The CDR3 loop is CASSTSQGHEQYF. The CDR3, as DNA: TGTGCCAGCTCAACCTCGCAGGGCCACGAGCAGTACTTC.

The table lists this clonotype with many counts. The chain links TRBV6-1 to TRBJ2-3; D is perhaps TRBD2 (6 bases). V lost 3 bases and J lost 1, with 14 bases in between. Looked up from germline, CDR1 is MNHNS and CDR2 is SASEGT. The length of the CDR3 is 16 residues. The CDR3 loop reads CASSDYGLSGTDTQYF. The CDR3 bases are TGTGCCAGCAGTGATTATGGACTATCCGGCACAGATACGCAGTATTTT.

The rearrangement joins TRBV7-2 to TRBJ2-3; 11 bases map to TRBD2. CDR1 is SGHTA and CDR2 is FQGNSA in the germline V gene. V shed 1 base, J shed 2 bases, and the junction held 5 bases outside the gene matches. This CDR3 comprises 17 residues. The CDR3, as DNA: TGTGCCAGCAGCTTAGAGGGGACTAGCGGTTTCACAGATACGCAGTATTTT. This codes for CASSLEGTSGFTDTQYF.

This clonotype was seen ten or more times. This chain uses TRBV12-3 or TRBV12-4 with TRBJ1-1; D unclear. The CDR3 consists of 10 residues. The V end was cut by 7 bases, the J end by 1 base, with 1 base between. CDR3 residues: CASTNTEAFF. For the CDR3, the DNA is TGTGCCAGCACGAACACTGAAGCTTTCTTT.

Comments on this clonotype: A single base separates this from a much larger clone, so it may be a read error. CDR3 region: CASSSTGATDEKLFF. The CDR3 DNA reads as TGCGCCAGCAGCTCTACAGGGGCTACTGATGAAAAACTGTTTTTT. The chain joins TRBV5-1 to TRBJ1-4, with TRBD1 matching 7 bases. This CDR3 is built from 15 residues. Germline V lookup: CDR1 SGHRS, CDR2 YFSETQ. After removal of 3 bases from V and 6 bases from J, the junction contained 8 bases not matched to a gene. The entire variable domain, with the rest obtained from reference TRBV5-1 and TRBJ1-4, is as follows: KAGVTQTPRYLIKTRGQQVTLSCSPISGHRSVSWYQQTPGQGLQFLFEYFSETQRNKGNFPGRFSGRQFSNSRSEMNVSTLELGDSALYLCASSSTGATDEKLFFGSGTQLSVL.

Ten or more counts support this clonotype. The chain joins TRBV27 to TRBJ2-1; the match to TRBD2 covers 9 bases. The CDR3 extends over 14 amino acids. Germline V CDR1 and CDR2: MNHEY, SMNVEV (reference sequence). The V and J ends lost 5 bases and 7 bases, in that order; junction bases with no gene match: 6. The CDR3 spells CASSALGLANEQFF. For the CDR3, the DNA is TGTGCCAGCAGTGCCCTGGGACTAGCAAATGAGCAGTTCTTC.

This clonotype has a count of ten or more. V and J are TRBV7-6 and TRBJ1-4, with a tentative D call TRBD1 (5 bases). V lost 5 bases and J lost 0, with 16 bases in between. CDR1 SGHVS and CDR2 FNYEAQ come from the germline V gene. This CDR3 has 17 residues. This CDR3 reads CASSPVRRGATNEKLFF. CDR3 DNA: TGTGCCAGCAGCCCCGTGCGGAGGGGAGCAACTAATGAAAAACTGTTTTTT.

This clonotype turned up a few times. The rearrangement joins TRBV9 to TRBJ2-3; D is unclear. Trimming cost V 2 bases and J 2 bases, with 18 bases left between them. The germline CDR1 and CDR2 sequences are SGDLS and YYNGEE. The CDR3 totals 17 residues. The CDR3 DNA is TGTGCCAGCAGCGTTGGCAAAAATAGAGAAGTCACAGATACGCAGTATTTT. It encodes CASSVGKNREVTDTQYF. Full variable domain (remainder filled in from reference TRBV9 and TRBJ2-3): DSGVTQTPKHLITATGQRVTLRCSPRSGDLSVYWYQQSLDQGLQFLIQYYNGEERAKGNILERFSAQQFPDLHSELNLSSLELGDSALYFCASSVGKNREVTDTQYFGPGTRLTVL.

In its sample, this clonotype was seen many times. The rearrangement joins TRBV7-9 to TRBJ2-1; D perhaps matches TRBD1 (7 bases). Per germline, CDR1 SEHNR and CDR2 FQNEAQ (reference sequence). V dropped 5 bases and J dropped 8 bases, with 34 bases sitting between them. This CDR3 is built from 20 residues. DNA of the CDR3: TGTGCCAGCAGCATCCTATGGGGGACAGAAGCGGGCCAAAAAGCGCATGAGCAGTTCTTC. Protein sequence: CASSILWGTEAGQKAHEQFF.

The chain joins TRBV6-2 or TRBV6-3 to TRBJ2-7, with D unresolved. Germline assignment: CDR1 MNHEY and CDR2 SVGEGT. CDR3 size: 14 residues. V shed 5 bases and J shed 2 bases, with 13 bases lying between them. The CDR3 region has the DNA TGTGCCAGCAGTGAAGCCGAAGGGACCTACGAGCAGTACTTC. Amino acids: CASSEAEGTYEQYF.

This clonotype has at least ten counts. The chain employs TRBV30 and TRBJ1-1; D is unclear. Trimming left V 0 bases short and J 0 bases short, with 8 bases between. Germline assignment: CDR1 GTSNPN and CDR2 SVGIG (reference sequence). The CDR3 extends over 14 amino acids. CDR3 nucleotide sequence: TGTGCCTGGAGTGTAAACAGAATGAACACTGAAGCTTTCTTT. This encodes CAWSVNRMNTEAFF.

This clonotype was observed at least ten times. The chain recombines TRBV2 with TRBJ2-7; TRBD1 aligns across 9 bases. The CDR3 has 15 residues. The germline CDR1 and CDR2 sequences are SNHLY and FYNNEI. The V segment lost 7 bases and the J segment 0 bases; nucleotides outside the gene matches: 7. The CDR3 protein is CASKRDRESSYEQYF. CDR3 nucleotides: TGTGCCAGCAAAAGGGACAGGGAGAGCTCCTACGAGCAGTACTTC. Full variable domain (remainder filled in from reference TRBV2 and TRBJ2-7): EPEVTQTPSHQVTQMGQEVILRCVPISNHLYFYWYRQILGQKVEFLVSFYNNEISEKSEIFDDQFSVERPDGSNFTLKIRSTKLEDSAMYFCASKRDRESSYEQYFGPGTRLTVT.

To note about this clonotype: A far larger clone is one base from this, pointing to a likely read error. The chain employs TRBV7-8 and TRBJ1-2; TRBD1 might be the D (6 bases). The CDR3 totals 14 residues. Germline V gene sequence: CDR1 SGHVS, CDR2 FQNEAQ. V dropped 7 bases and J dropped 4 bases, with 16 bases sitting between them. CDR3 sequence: CASMVTGGLYGYTF. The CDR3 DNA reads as TGTGCCAGCATGGTAACCGGGGGGCTCTATGGCTACACCTTC.

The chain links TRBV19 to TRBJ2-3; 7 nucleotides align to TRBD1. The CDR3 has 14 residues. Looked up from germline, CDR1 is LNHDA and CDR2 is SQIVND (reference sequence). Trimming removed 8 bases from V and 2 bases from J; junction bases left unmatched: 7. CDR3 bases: TGTGCCAGTTTAAACAGGGGCCCCACAGATACGCAGTATTTT. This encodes CASLNRGPTDTQYF.

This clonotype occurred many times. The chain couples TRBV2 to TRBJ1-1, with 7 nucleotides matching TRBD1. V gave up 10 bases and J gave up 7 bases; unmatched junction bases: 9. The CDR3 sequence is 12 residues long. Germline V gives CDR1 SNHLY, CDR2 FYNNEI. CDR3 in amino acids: CATRGQILEAFF. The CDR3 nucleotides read TGTGCCACCAGGGGACAGATTCTTGAAGCTTTCTTT.